This T cell receptor (beta chain) stems from a study of T cell changes during pregnancy in multiple sclerosis. The germline V gene encodes CDR1 SEHNR and CDR2 FQNEAQ (reference sequence). With 4 bases clipped from V and 5 bases from J, the junction kept 4 bases outside the gene matches. CDR3 size: 13 residues. Sequenced by immunoSEQ multiplex PCR; TCRdb stores in-frame clones only, minus some. The repertoire holds about 40,000 clones, with around nine tenths as singletons. The chain employs TRBV7-9 and TRBJ2-7, with TRBD1 matching 8 bases. The sample was peripheral blood, taken before pregnancy. The TCR comes from a female donor with multiple sclerosis, enrolled in a pregnancy study. CDR3 protein: CASSWTGFNEQYF. DNA for the CDR3: TGTGCCAGCAGCTGGACAGGGTTCAACGAGCAGTACTTC.